This T cell receptor beta chain originates from a study of shared clonotypes between healthy human individuals. Positive CCR7 selection of CD45RO-negative cells yielded the naive CD8 cells, and terminally differentiated effector memory CD45RA+ cells were excluded. Study-wide results and limits: Larger estimated richness was generally recorded for naive subsets relative to memory subsets.

Regarding this clone: Its antigen is undetermined.

TCRdb's table, derived via immunoSEQ multiplex PCR, lists solely in-frame clones and lacks some. The sample lists approximately 650,000 clones, nearly 97% occurring once. Germline V gene data show CDR1 as MNHEY and CDR2 as SVGAGI. This CDR3 comprises 14 residues. V was shortened by 0 bases and J by 3 bases, with 9 bases between the two germline ends. The material sequenced was naive CD8+ T cells sorted from blood. This clonotype was obtained from a woman in her 30s in good health. The rearrangement uses TRBV6-5 and TRBJ2-7; D gene unclear. The CDR3 coding sequence is TGTGCCAGCAGTTACTCGAGCCTTAACTACGAGCAGTACTTC. This sequence encodes CASSYSSLNYEQYF.